This T cell receptor (beta chain) is drawn from a study of T-cell memory formation after mild COVID-19. The CDR3 loop spans 13 amino acids. Germline V gives CDR1 SEHNR, CDR2 FQNEAQ (reference sequence). V shed 6 bases and J shed 3 bases, with 10 bases lying between them. With regard to this clonotype: What it binds is not known.

Employing constant-segment primers, 5'RACE generated TCR alpha and TCR beta cDNA libraries bearing sample barcodes and UMIs. TCRdb analysed the 5' RACE reads with MiXCR anew, one entry per CDR3 protein. In the table there are roughly 350,000 distinct CDR3 sequences, 28% of which are singletons. Findings and limits, study-wide: Clones that contracted clustered mainly in CM and EM if CD4+ and in EMRA if CD8+. Whether second-wave clones peaking at day 37 were SARS-CoV-2 specific went unconfirmed.

The clonotype was recovered from an adult woman who had mild COVID-19 (a few samples of this study predate the infection). Cell type and time point are not known. Sequencing input: PBMCs or a T cell subset sorted from them (not recorded which). The genes are TRBV7-9 and TRBJ2-3, with D hard to call. The CDR3 protein is CASSTTETDTQYF. As DNA, the CDR3 is TGTGCCAGCAGTACAACAGAAACAGATACGCAGTATTTT.